Listed below are T cell receptor beta chains from one sample, sequenced in a study of cytomegalovirus exposure and HLA in healthy donors. The table came from immunoSEQ multiplex PCR; TCRdb's copy has only in-frame clones and leaves some out. Of around 86,000 clones listed, over 85% are singletons. Sequenced material: PBMCs. The receptor source for this set is a woman younger than 45 in good health and CMV-seropositive. Both conserved end residues are part of each CDR3. Fields, in order: J gene, V gene, clone size, D gene, CDR3 protein, CDR3 DNA. A D gene is named only where the DNA matches it firmly. Part of the rows lack a size; the others show once, few, many or a class for expanded clones.

j_call: TRBJ1-2; v_call: TRBV5-6; clone_size: once; d_call: -; cdr3_aa: CASSAHLWGDYGYTF; cdr3_nt: TGTGCCAGCAGCGCCCACCTGTGGGGCGACTATGGCTACACCTTC
j_call: TRBJ1-1; v_call: TRBV5-1; clone_size: -; d_call: -; cdr3_aa: CASTPTGNTEAFF; cdr3_nt: TGCGCCAGCACCCCGACGGGGAACACTGAAGCTTTCTTT
j_call: TRBJ1-2; v_call: TRBV5-5; clone_size: -; d_call: -; cdr3_aa: CASSWEGYGYTF; cdr3_nt: TGTGCCAGCAGCTGGGAGGGTTATGGCTACACCTTC
j_call: TRBJ2-2; v_call: TRBV5-4; clone_size: -; d_call: TRBD2; cdr3_aa: CASSLSGRGTGELFF; cdr3_nt: TGTGCCAGCAGCTTATCCGGGAGGGGCACCGGGGAGCTGTTTTTT
j_call: TRBJ2-7; v_call: TRBV30; clone_size: -; d_call: TRBD2; cdr3_aa: CAWSRAGVFSYEQYF; cdr3_nt: TGTGCCTGGAGTCGTGCGGGAGTCTTCTCCTACGAGCAGTACTTC
j_call: TRBJ1-5; v_call: TRBV4-3; clone_size: -; d_call: -; cdr3_aa: CASSLSTGTGPQHF; cdr3_nt: TGCGCCAGCAGCCTATCGACAGGTACGGGGCCCCAGCATTTT
j_call: TRBJ2-1; v_call: TRBV11-2; clone_size: once; d_call: TRBD2; cdr3_aa: CASSLEWPSGRIRNEQFF; cdr3_nt: TGTGCCAGCAGCTTAGAGTGGCCTAGCGGGAGGATTCGAAATGAGCAGTTCTTC
j_call: TRBJ2-1; v_call: TRBV27; clone_size: -; d_call: -; cdr3_aa: CASSPQGNEQFF; cdr3_nt: TGTGCCAGCAGTCCACAGGGAAATGAGCAGTTCTTC
j_call: TRBJ2-7; v_call: TRBV5-8; clone_size: few; d_call: TRBD1; cdr3_aa: CASSLAGTGYSEQYF; cdr3_nt: TGTGCCAGCAGCTTGGCCGGGACAGGGTATTCCGAGCAGTACTTC
j_call: TRBJ2-1; v_call: TRBV13; clone_size: once; d_call: TRBD2; cdr3_aa: CASSLVTSGDNEQFF; cdr3_nt: TGTGCCAGCAGCTTAGTTACTAGCGGAGACAATGAGCAGTTCTTC
j_call: TRBJ2-1; v_call: TRBV7-2; clone_size: -; d_call: -; cdr3_aa: CASSLAQGTYNEQFF; cdr3_nt: TGTGCCAGCAGCTTAGCGCAGGGAACCTACAATGAGCAGTTCTTC
j_call: TRBJ2-7; v_call: TRBV7-2; clone_size: -; d_call: TRBD2; cdr3_aa: CASSRTPGLAPEQYF; cdr3_nt: TGTGCCAGCAGCCGAACCCCGGGACTAGCCCCCGAGCAGTACTTC
j_call: TRBJ2-7; v_call: TRBV14; clone_size: -; d_call: TRBD1; cdr3_aa: CASSYGLETGVVEQYF; cdr3_nt: TGTGCCAGCAGCTATGGTTTAGAGACAGGGGTCGTCGAGCAGTACTTC
j_call: TRBJ2-7; v_call: TRBV6-6; clone_size: -; d_call: TRBD1; cdr3_aa: CASSYLGGPWYF; cdr3_nt: TGTGCCAGCAGTTACTTAGGGGGCCCCTGGTACTTC
j_call: TRBJ2-2; v_call: TRBV6-1; clone_size: -; d_call: TRBD1; cdr3_aa: CASTGQAYTGELFF; cdr3_nt: TGTGCCAGCACGGGACAGGCTTACACCGGGGAGCTGTTTTTT
j_call: TRBJ2-7; v_call: TRBV11-3; clone_size: -; d_call: TRBD2; cdr3_aa: CASSPYNADLAGVAYEQYF; cdr3_nt: TGTGCCAGCAGCCCCTATAACGCCGATCTAGCGGGAGTCGCCTACGAGCAGTACTTC
j_call: TRBJ2-1; v_call: TRBV7-9; clone_size: -; d_call: TRBD2; cdr3_aa: CASSLIAGAPNEQFF; cdr3_nt: TGTGCCAGCAGCCTCATCGCGGGAGCCCCTAATGAGCAGTTCTTC
j_call: TRBJ1-5; v_call: TRBV5-4; clone_size: -; d_call: -; cdr3_aa: CASSLGGGLSNQPQHF; cdr3_nt: TGTGCCAGCAGCTTAGGGGGTGGGCTGAGCAATCAGCCCCAGCATTTT
j_call: TRBJ1-5; v_call: TRBV6-5; clone_size: -; d_call: TRBD1; cdr3_aa: CASSRQGNGNQPQHF; cdr3_nt: TGTGCCAGCAGTCGACAGGGGAATGGCAATCAGCCCCAGCATTTT
j_call: TRBJ1-2; v_call: TRBV5-4; clone_size: few; d_call: -; cdr3_aa: CASSLTPGSYGYTF; cdr3_nt: TGTGCCAGCAGCTTGACCCCGGGATCCTATGGCTACACCTTC
j_call: TRBJ1-1; v_call: TRBV7-2; clone_size: -; d_call: TRBD1; cdr3_aa: CASSFRQGRDTEAFF; cdr3_nt: TGTGCCAGCAGCTTTCGACAGGGGAGGGACACTGAAGCTTTCTTT
j_call: TRBJ2-7; v_call: TRBV19; clone_size: -; d_call: -; cdr3_aa: CASTQTGGGFYEQYF; cdr3_nt: TGTGCCAGTACCCAGACCGGCGGGGGCTTTTACGAGCAGTACTTC
j_call: TRBJ2-5; v_call: TRBV9; clone_size: -; d_call: -; cdr3_aa: CASSARQKPEVVETQYF; cdr3_nt: TGTGCCAGCAGCGCCCGACAGAAACCCGAGGTGGTAGAGACCCAGTACTTC
j_call: TRBJ2-2; v_call: TRBV6-5; clone_size: -; d_call: -; cdr3_aa: CAGSSYRVDTGELFF; cdr3_nt: TGTGCCGGCAGTTCATACAGGGTGGACACCGGGGAGCTGTTTTTT
j_call: TRBJ2-2; v_call: TRBV7-3; clone_size: -; d_call: TRBD1; cdr3_aa: CASSRFPGTGDANTGELFF; cdr3_nt: TGTGCCAGCAGCCGATTCCCCGGGACAGGCGACGCGAACACCGGGGAGCTGTTTTTT
j_call: TRBJ1-1; v_call: TRBV5-1; clone_size: -; d_call: TRBD1; cdr3_aa: CASSLVGQAMNTEAFF; cdr3_nt: TGCGCCAGCAGCTTGGTGGGACAGGCCATGAACACTGAAGCTTTCTTT
j_call: TRBJ2-3; v_call: TRBV6-6; clone_size: once; d_call: -; cdr3_aa: CASRLFGADTQYF; cdr3_nt: TGTGCCAGCAGGCTATTCGGAGCAGATACGCAGTATTTT
j_call: TRBJ2-7; v_call: TRBV27; clone_size: -; d_call: -; cdr3_aa: CASSSGHGYEQYF; cdr3_nt: TGTGCCAGCAGTTCCGGACACGGCTACGAGCAGTACTTC
j_call: TRBJ2-1; v_call: TRBV7-9; clone_size: -; d_call: -; cdr3_aa: CASSLETKTGPYQFF; cdr3_nt: TGTGCCAGCAGCTTAGAAACGAAGACTGGCCCTTATCAGTTCTTC
j_call: TRBJ1-2; v_call: TRBV5-1; clone_size: -; d_call: -; cdr3_aa: CASSLLGALSGYTF; cdr3_nt: TGCGCCAGCAGCTTGTTAGGGGCGCTCAGTGGCTACACCTTC
j_call: TRBJ2-1; v_call: TRBV27; clone_size: few; d_call: -; cdr3_aa: CASSLGRNEQFF; cdr3_nt: TGTGCCAGCAGTTTAGGCCGCAATGAGCAGTTCTTC
j_call: TRBJ2-5; v_call: TRBV28; clone_size: -; d_call: -; cdr3_aa: CASSSGQRRQETQYF; cdr3_nt: TGTGCCAGCAGTTCTGGACAGCGGAGGCAAGAGACCCAGTACTTC
j_call: TRBJ2-6; v_call: TRBV6-1; clone_size: -; d_call: -; cdr3_aa: CASSDLFPSSGANVLTF; cdr3_nt: TGTGCCAGCAGTGACCTCTTCCCGAGCTCTGGGGCCAACGTCCTGACTTTC
j_call: TRBJ1-5; v_call: TRBV28; clone_size: -; d_call: -; cdr3_aa: CASSFRGGWQPQHF; cdr3_nt: TGTGCCAGCAGTTTTAGAGGGGGATGGCAGCCCCAGCATTTT
j_call: TRBJ2-7; v_call: TRBV18; clone_size: once; d_call: TRBD1; cdr3_aa: CASSPARTGQGTYEQYF; cdr3_nt: TGTGCCAGCTCACCAGCTCGTACGGGACAGGGAACCTACGAGCAGTACTTC
j_call: TRBJ2-1; v_call: TRBV6-6; clone_size: once; d_call: -; cdr3_aa: CASSNLVQDEQFF; cdr3_nt: TGTGCCAGCAGCAACTTGGTGCAAGATGAGCAGTTCTTC
j_call: TRBJ2-5; v_call: TRBV7-2; clone_size: -; d_call: -; cdr3_aa: CASSLVAGKGETQYF; cdr3_nt: TGTGCCAGCAGCTTAGTGGCGGGAAAAGGGGAGACCCAGTACTTC
j_call: TRBJ2-3; v_call: TRBV5-6; clone_size: -; d_call: TRBD2; cdr3_aa: CASSFWGLAGDTQYF; cdr3_nt: TGTGCCAGCAGCTTCTGGGGACTAGCGGGAGATACGCAGTATTTT
j_call: TRBJ2-7; v_call: TRBV5-4; clone_size: -; d_call: TRBD2; cdr3_aa: CASSNSGSWYEQYF; cdr3_nt: TGTGCCAGCAGTAACAGCGGGAGTTGGTACGAGCAGTACTTC
j_call: TRBJ2-7; v_call: TRBV28; clone_size: -; d_call: TRBD2; cdr3_aa: CASSSPGTSSYEQYF; cdr3_nt: TGTGCCAGCAGTTCGCCCGGGACTAGCTCCTACGAGCAGTACTTC
j_call: TRBJ2-7; v_call: TRBV7-2; clone_size: few; d_call: TRBD2; cdr3_aa: CASSPTGLAGFEQYF; cdr3_nt: TGTGCCAGCAGCCCGACGGGACTAGCGGGTTTCGAGCAGTACTTC
j_call: TRBJ2-7; v_call: TRBV5-1; clone_size: -; d_call: -; cdr3_aa: CASSLGGSAYEQYF; cdr3_nt: TGCGCCAGCAGCTTGGGTGGCTCCGCCTACGAGCAGTACTTC
j_call: TRBJ1-1; v_call: TRBV7-6; clone_size: -; d_call: -; cdr3_aa: CASSRTWQLNTEAFF; cdr3_nt: TGTGCCAGCAGCCGAACCTGGCAGTTGAACACTGAAGCTTTCTTT
j_call: TRBJ2-1; v_call: TRBV4-1; clone_size: -; d_call: -; cdr3_aa: CASSHLPPVGVDSYNEQFF; cdr3_nt: TGCGCCAGCAGCCACCTACCACCCGTGGGCGTAGACTCCTACAATGAGCAGTTCTTC
j_call: TRBJ1-1; v_call: TRBV5-6; clone_size: -; d_call: -; cdr3_aa: CASSFLMVRYNTEAFF; cdr3_nt: TGTGCCAGCAGCTTTTTGATGGTGCGGTATAACACTGAAGCTTTCTTT
j_call: TRBJ2-1; v_call: TRBV10-3; clone_size: -; d_call: TRBD2; cdr3_aa: CAISEVAGVLNEQFF; cdr3_nt: TGTGCCATCAGTGAGGTAGCGGGAGTTCTAAATGAGCAGTTCTTC
j_call: TRBJ2-5; v_call: TRBV29-1; clone_size: -; d_call: TRBD2; cdr3_aa: CSVALSGSFETQYF; cdr3_nt: TGCAGCGTTGCCCTAAGCGGGAGCTTCGAGACCCAGTACTTC
j_call: TRBJ2-2; v_call: TRBV5-1; clone_size: -; d_call: -; cdr3_aa: CASSPVGATSGELFF; cdr3_nt: TGCGCCAGCAGCCCGGTAGGGGCGACGAGCGGGGAGCTGTTTTTT
j_call: TRBJ2-2; v_call: TRBV7-2; clone_size: -; d_call: TRBD2; cdr3_aa: CASSKGLAPTGELFF; cdr3_nt: TGTGCCAGCAGCAAAGGACTAGCCCCCACCGGGGAGCTGTTTTTT
j_call: TRBJ2-3; v_call: TRBV28; clone_size: -; d_call: -; cdr3_aa: CASTKGDYTDTQYF; cdr3_nt: TGTGCCAGCACCAAGGGGGACTACACAGATACGCAGTATTTT
j_call: TRBJ2-5; v_call: TRBV11-2; clone_size: -; d_call: TRBD2; cdr3_aa: CASSRGGLARGETQYF; cdr3_nt: TGTGCCAGCAGCCGCGGGGGACTAGCCCGGGGGGAGACCCAGTACTTC
j_call: TRBJ2-3; v_call: TRBV28; clone_size: -; d_call: TRBD2; cdr3_aa: CASSPTSGRPDTQYF; cdr3_nt: TGTGCCAGCAGTCCGACTAGCGGGAGGCCAGATACGCAGTATTTT
j_call: TRBJ1-4; v_call: TRBV7-9; clone_size: -; d_call: TRBD1; cdr3_aa: CASSSPTGRNEKLFF; cdr3_nt: TGTGCCAGCAGCTCGCCGACAGGGAGGAATGAAAAACTGTTTTTT
j_call: TRBJ2-7; v_call: TRBV5-1; clone_size: -; d_call: TRBD1; cdr3_aa: CASSKDRDRGFEQYF; cdr3_nt: TGCGCCAGCAGCAAAGACCGGGACAGGGGTTTCGAGCAGTACTTC
j_call: TRBJ2-7; v_call: TRBV4-3; clone_size: once; d_call: TRBD2; cdr3_aa: CASSQDSVIGTSGTYEQYF; cdr3_nt: TGCGCCAGCAGCCAAGATTCGGTTATAGGGACTAGCGGTACCTACGAGCAGTACTTC
j_call: TRBJ1-5; v_call: TRBV4-2; clone_size: -; d_call: -; cdr3_aa: CASSQGRNQPQHF; cdr3_nt: TGTGCCAGCAGCCAAGGCAGAAATCAGCCCCAGCATTTT
j_call: TRBJ1-1; v_call: TRBV7-2; clone_size: -; d_call: -; cdr3_aa: CASSLSFTGSTFF; cdr3_nt: TGTGCCAGCAGCTTATCTTTCACAGGATCTACTTTCTTT
j_call: TRBJ2-1; v_call: TRBV19; clone_size: -; d_call: -; cdr3_aa: CASTPASRDGNDEQFF; cdr3_nt: TGTGCCAGTACGCCCGCTTCTAGAGATGGAAACGATGAGCAGTTCTTC
j_call: TRBJ2-7; v_call: TRBV29-1; clone_size: -; d_call: TRBD1; cdr3_aa: CSVEVPGQGAPYEQYF; cdr3_nt: TGCAGCGTTGAAGTCCCGGGACAGGGGGCCCCCTACGAGCAGTACTTC
j_call: TRBJ2-5; v_call: TRBV30; clone_size: -; d_call: TRBD2; cdr3_aa: CAWRKGLAGTETQYF; cdr3_nt: TGTGCCTGGAGGAAGGGACTAGCGGGAACAGAGACCCAGTACTTC